This TCR beta chain was sequenced for a study of patients and donors after allogeneic stem cell transplantation (dated by TCRdb to the early 2020s). This clonotype was found a few times. What this receptor recognizes is not known. Base qualities are not provided; no much larger clone lies one nucleotide away. The library was produced with RT-PCR. Sequencing used a NextSeq 550. Starting from the raw public reads, TCRdb applied fastp trimming at Q25, assembled clones with MiXCR and retained in-frame beta chains. CDR3 protein sequences are deduplicated, and each keeps its most common genes and DNA. This sample has roughly 940,000 distinct CDR3 sequences in its table, and roughly 18% of those were observed once. The leading ten clones occupy roughly 6% of the sample. Trimming takes 8 bases from V and 8 bases from J, and the germline ends sit 17 bases apart. In the germline V gene, CDR1 corresponds to SGHRS and CDR2 to YFSETQ. Including the terminal cysteine and phenylalanine, the CDR3 comprises 13 residues. The CDR3 DNA has 39 bases and is translated from base 1.

Sequencing was done on a sample of blood, either unsorted or a sorted T cell fraction (not recorded which). The clonotype comes from a human donor who was either an allogeneic HSCT recipient or a stem cell or donor lymphocyte infusion donor (not recorded which). It is not recorded whose cells these are; they may come from a transplant donor. The chain joins TRBV5-1 to TRBJ2-1, with the D assignment possibly TRBD1 or TRBD2, given 5 matching bases for each. The CDR3 region: CASTSGGSYEQFF. The nucleotides read TGCGCCAGTACGAGTGGGGGTAGTTATGAGCAGTTCTTC.